Listed below are T cell receptor beta chains from one sample, sequenced in a study of T cell responses to AZD1222 COVID-19 vaccine. The protocol was immunoSEQ multiplex PCR, while the TCRdb copy is restricted to in-frame clones and leaves out a portion. The top ten clones hold over 1.5% of a sample with about 110,000 clones, 88% of them seen once. The specimen comprised peripheral blood, sampled on day 0 of AZD1222 vaccination. The receptors come from an adult in good health. Both conserved end residues are trimmed from each CDR3. Fields, in order: clone size, J gene, V gene, CDR3 length, CDR3 protein. The size field is filled for only some rows; it gives once, few, many or a size class.

>once|TRBJ2-7|TRBV4-1|13
ASSQGLAVPYEQY
>once|TRBJ2-3|TRBV6-5|14
ASSYSRGSRRDTQY
>-|TRBJ2-7|TRBV14|12
ASSARWVTYEQY
>-|TRBJ1-5|TRBV6-5|10
ASSPPGQPQH
>-|TRBJ1-4|TRBV5-6|11
ASSFQSNEKLF
>-|TRBJ1-2|TRBV28|10
ASSPRSYGYT
>-|TRBJ1-2|TRBV6-5|11
ASRVTGVYGYT
>-|TRBJ2-7|TRBV5-6|12
ASSLQTSDHEQY
>-|TRBJ2-1|TRBV7-2|14
ASSLVGTGSYNEQF
>-|TRBJ2-1|TRBV10-2|12
ASSADRAYNEQF
>-|TRBJ1-2|TRBV4-1|14
ASSQGTGTQSYGYT
>-|TRBJ2-7|TRBV6-1|13
ASSEWPGGGYEQY
>-|TRBJ1-4|TRBV6-5|13
ASRRNQWENEKLF
>-|TRBJ2-3|TRBV7-9|13
ASSLYTGATDTQY
>-|TRBJ1-2|TRBV4-1|12
ASSQDSRPYGYT
>-|TRBJ2-5|TRBV11-2|13
ASSLSGGRYSTQY
>-|TRBJ2-7|TRBV19|11
ATSPSGAYEQY
>once|TRBJ2-7|TRBV7-2|12
ASSSDFRLGEQY
>-|TRBJ1-2|TRBV6-5|13
ASSYGTGGYYGYT
>-|TRBJ2-1|TRBV11-2|14
ASTPLSGSSYNEQF
>-|TRBJ2-5|TRBV14|15
ASSRDPASGRGETQY
>once|TRBJ1-2|TRBV24-1|11
ATSDFTRGGYT
>few|TRBJ1-1|TRBV4-1|13
ASSHGDRENTEAF
>-|TRBJ2-7|TRBV5-1|13
ASSFRGLAPYEQY
>-|TRBJ2-5|TRBV6-5|11
ASSQREQETQY
>-|TRBJ1-1|TRBV6-6|12
ASSKRETVAEAF
>-|TRBJ1-1|TRBV2|8
ASADTEAF
>-|TRBJ1-4|TRBV12-3/TRBV12-4|10
ASSPLKSKLF
>-|TRBJ1-2|TRBV27|10
ATRTGEWGYT
>-|TRBJ2-1|TRBV27|13
ASSLWASIYNEQF
>once|TRBJ1-2|TRBV4-1|11
ASRGIGGRGYT
>-|TRBJ1-5|TRBV5-1|11
ASSLVSNQPQH
>-|TRBJ1-2|TRBV5-1|13
ASSLPGSRLSGYT
>-|TRBJ1-1|TRBV28|11
ASSFAMNTEAF
>-|TRBJ1-1|TRBV14|12
ASSQVWGDTEAF